The 24 T cell receptor beta chains listed next were all sequenced from one sample in a study of shared clonotypes between healthy human individuals. Profiled with immunoSEQ multiplex PCR; TCRdb holds only in-frame clones, not every one. There are 640,000 or so clones in the sample; around 72% occur only once, and less than 2% lies in the top ten. The sequencing input was memory CD4+ T cells sorted from blood. As for subset: CD45RA-negative fraction. These receptors were obtained from a woman in her thirties in good health.

The genes are TRBV29-1 and TRBJ1-4, with TRBD1 identical over 9 bases. There are 17 residues in the CDR3. Looked up from germline, CDR1 is SQVTM and CDR2 is ANQGSEA. Germline trimming cut 7 bases from V and 2 bases from J; bases unmatched to any gene: 14. For the CDR3, the DNA is TGCAGCGCGAGGGTGGGAACAGGGGGCAGCACTAATGAAAAACTGTTTTTT. It yields the protein CSARVGTGGSTNEKLFF. The full variable domain, completed using reference TRBV29-1 and TRBJ1-4, is SAVISQKPSRDICQRGTSLTIQCQVDSQVTMMFWYRQQPGQSLTLIATANQGSEATYESGFVIDKFPISRPNLTFSTLTVSNMSPEDSSIYLCSARVGTGGSTNEKLFFGSGTQLSVL.

This clone was observed once. The rearrangement uses TRBV7-9 and TRBJ1-2; 10 positions agree with TRBD1. This CDR3 is 16 amino acids long. CDR1 and CDR2 from the germline V gene are SEHNR and FQNEAQ (reference sequence). V trimming: 4 bases; J trimming: 2 bases; junction bases outside the gene matches: 7. CDR3 amino acids: CASSSHVGQGNYGYTF. As DNA, the CDR3 is TGTGCCAGCAGCTCCCATGTGGGACAGGGGAACTATGGCTACACCTTC.

This sequence joins TRBV18 and TRBJ1-5; D is uncertain. Germline values: CDR1 KGHSH, CDR2 LQKENI. Trimming stripped 4 bases from V and 6 bases from J, with 7 bases between. The CDR3 has 12 residues. The CDR3 loop reads CASSQGTQPQHF. In DNA, the CDR3 is TGTGCCAGCTCACAAGGTACTCAGCCCCAGCATTTT.

The CDR3 nucleotides are TGTGCCAGCAGCTTATACCTGAACACTGAAGCTTTCTTT. Translated, it gives CASSLYLNTEAFF. V and J are TRBV7-8 and TRBJ1-1; D not resolved. This CDR3 has 13 residues. Trimming took 2 bases from V and 0 from J, leaving 4 bases between them. Per germline, CDR1 SGHVS and CDR2 FQNEAQ.

This clone was seen only once. The junction shows a germline mismatch at one end, possibly a read error. The same CDR3 is also encoded by other DNA sequences in this sample. The V call is TRBV6-5, the J call TRBJ1-2; D gene unclear. CDR3 length equals 13 residues. Germline-derived CDR1 and CDR2 are MNHEY and SVGAGI. CDR3 sequence reads: CASSYDGYYGYTF. CDR3 in DNA: TGTGCCAGCAGTTACGACGGTTACTATGGCTACACCTTT.

This clone was recorded only once. This chain joins TRBV18 and TRBJ2-7; 10 nucleotides match TRBD1. Trimming removed 3 bases from V and 8 bases from J; junction bases left unmatched: 10. The germline V gene has CDR1 KGHSH and CDR2 LQKENI. The CDR3 contains 15 residues. The CDR3 nucleotides read TGTGCCAGCTCACCCCCCGGGACAGGGGTCCCCAAGCAGTACTTC. Protein product: CASSPPGTGVPKQYF.

This clone has just one count. J is TRBJ2-3 and V is TRBV19, with 9 nucleotides matching TRBD2. The ends lost 5 bases at V and 10 bases at J; junction bases unmatched: 7. Germline V CDR1 and CDR2: LNHDA, SQIVND (reference sequence). This CDR3 is built from 13 residues. The CDR3 protein is CASSVTLAGAQYF. The CDR3 region has the DNA TGTGCCAGTAGTGTCACTTTAGCGGGAGCGCAGTATTTT.

The chain employs TRBV19 and TRBJ1-3; D ambiguous. With 8 bases removed from V and 9 bases from J, the gap between germline ends came to 17 bases. Germline V gene lookup returns CDR1 LNHDA and CDR2 SQIVND (reference sequence). The length of the CDR3 is 13 residues. CDR3 sequence reads: CASGGGPVRTIYF. The CDR3, as DNA: TGTGCCAGTGGCGGAGGACCGGTACGCACCATATATTTT.

CDR3 bases: TGTGCCAGCAGCTTGACAGGGACAGGGGAGAACGAGCAGTACTTC. Translating gives CASSLTGTGENEQYF. The chain uses TRBV7-9 and TRBJ2-7; 10 bases agree with TRBD1. CDR3 size: 15 residues. The V and J ends lost 3 bases and 5 bases, in that order; junction bases with no gene match: 7. The germline V gene has CDR1 SEHNR and CDR2 FQNEAQ (reference sequence).

The chain links TRBV5-1 to TRBJ1-1, with D unresolved. CDR1 and CDR2 (germline): SGHRS, YFSETQ. The CDR3 sequence is 14 residues long. With 0 bases removed from V and 4 bases from J, the gap between germline ends came to 10 bases. The CDR3 DNA sequence: TGCGCCAGCAGCTTGGCCTATGGAGGCACTGAAGCTTTCTTT. Translated: CASSLAYGGTEAFF.

The chain joins TRBV5-1 to TRBJ1-2; D may be TRBD1 (5 bases). Germline CDR1 and CDR2: SGHRS and YFSETQ. Trimming stripped 4 bases from V and 4 bases from J, with 11 bases between. The CDR3 extends over 13 amino acids. The CDR3 DNA is TGCGCCAGCAGCCCGGACATCGCCTATGGCTACACCTTC. Translated: CASSPDIAYGYTF.

This clone was seen once. This rearrangement joins TRBV29-1 to TRBJ2-7; 16 bases match TRBD2. This CDR3 comprises 17 residues. V dropped 6 bases and J dropped 6; count of bases not matched to a gene: 14. Germline CDR1 reads SQVTM; CDR2 reads ANQGSEA. CDR3 residues: CSVPVGLAGGPFSEQYF. The CDR3 nucleotides are TGCAGCGTCCCAGTGGGACTAGCGGGAGGGCCGTTTAGCGAGCAGTACTTC.

The chain joins TRBV7-8 to TRBJ1-1; the D is unclear. Trimming cost V 5 bases and J 0 bases, with 10 bases left between them. CDR1 is SGHVS, CDR2 FQNEAQ, per germline. The CDR3 sequence is 14 residues long. The DNA for the CDR3 is TGTGCCAGCAGCCCGGGTCAGATGAACACTGAAGCTTTCTTT. It specifies CASSPGQMNTEAFF. Full variable domain (outside the CDR3, taken from reference TRBV7-8 and TRBJ1-1): GAGVSQSPRYKVAKRGQDVALRCDPISGHVSLFWYQQALGQGPEFLTYFQNEAQLDKSGLPSDRFFAERPEGSVSTLKIQRTQQEDSAVYLCASSPGQMNTEAFFGQGTRLTVV.

This chain uses TRBV2 with TRBJ2-7; D not certain. V lost 0 bases, J lost 4 bases, and 4 bases lay in between. CDR1 SNHLY and CDR2 FYNNEI come from the germline V gene. The CDR3 extends over 12 amino acids. CDR3 sequence reads: CASSEALYEQYF. The CDR3 region has the DNA TGTGCCAGCAGTGAAGCGCTTTACGAGCAGTACTTC.

CDR3 DNA: TGTGCCAGCAGTCCTTCCGGGCTAGCGGGACGTACCGGGGAGCTGTTTTTT. This codes for CASSPSGLAGRTGELFF. The chain couples TRBV7-2 to TRBJ2-2, with TRBD2 identical over 9 bases. Trimming took 6 bases from V and 5 from J; bases not matched to a gene: 13. Looked up from germline, CDR1 is SGHTA and CDR2 is FQGNSA. The CDR3 totals 17 residues.

The genes are TRBV30 and TRBJ1-1, with a possible D match to TRBD1 (5 bases). In germline, CDR1 is GTSNPN, CDR2 SVGIG (reference sequence). The CDR3 is 14 amino acids. V gave up 0 bases and J gave up 0 bases, with 8 bases separating them. In nucleotides, the CDR3 is TGTGCCTGGAGTGTGGGACTCCTGAACACTGAAGCTTTCTTT. Its translation is CAWSVGLLNTEAFF.

This chain connects TRBV5-1 to TRBJ2-5; D is uncertain. V gave up 0 bases and J gave up 1 base, with 10 bases separating them. This CDR3 has 15 amino acids. Germline CDR1 and CDR2: SGHRS and YFSETQ. CDR3 sequence reads: CASSLGPEAQETQYF. The CDR3 DNA reads as TGCGCCAGCAGCTTGGGACCGGAAGCCCAAGAGACCCAGTACTTC.

This sequence joins TRBV5-6 and TRBJ1-5; D not resolved. Germline V gene sequence: CDR1 SGHDT, CDR2 YYEEEE. The CDR3 is 15 residues long. The V end was cut by 2 bases, the J end by 2 bases, with 11 bases between. The CDR3 DNA reads as TGTGCCAGCAGCTTCTCGGGTGGCGGCAATCAGCCCCAGCATTTT. It codes for CASSFSGGGNQPQHF.

The CDR3: CASSSQGSTDTQYF. CDR3 nucleotides: TGCGCCAGCAGCTCACAGGGGAGCACAGATACGCAGTATTTT. The chain recombines TRBV5-1 with TRBJ2-3; 7 nucleotides line up with TRBD1. After removal of 3 bases from V and 0 bases from J, the junction contained 1 base not matched to a gene. Germline V gives CDR1 SGHRS, CDR2 YFSETQ. The CDR3 loop spans 14 amino acids.

The J gene is TRBJ1-3, the V gene TRBV7-9; 8 bases line up with TRBD1. After removal of 5 bases from V and 4 bases from J, the junction contained 4 bases not matched to a gene. The CDR3 runs to 14 residues. Germline CDR1 is SEHNR and CDR2 is FQNEAQ (reference sequence). The CDR3 loop is CASSRTGRGNTIYF. The CDR3 DNA reads as TGTGCCAGCAGCCGGACAGGGCGCGGAAACACCATATATTTT.

The chain couples TRBV25-1 to TRBJ2-2; 7 positions agree with TRBD1. The CDR3 has 15 residues. The germline V gene has CDR1 MGHDK and CDR2 SYGVNS. With 6 bases clipped from V and 4 bases from J, the junction kept 8 bases outside the gene matches. This CDR3 is CASRNGTVFTGELFF. CDR3 sequence (DNA): TGTGCCAGCAGGAACGGGACAGTTTTCACCGGGGAGCTGTTTTTT.

The genes are TRBV7-9 and TRBJ2-2, with D tentatively TRBD1 (5 bases). This CDR3 region has 15 residues. CDR1 and CDR2 (germline): SEHNR, FQNEAQ (reference sequence). V was cut by 5 bases and J by 0 bases, with 10 bases left in between. CDR3 sequence reads: CASSDRGSNTGELFF. DNA for the CDR3: TGTGCCAGCAGCGATAGGGGCTCGAACACCGGGGAGCTGTTTTTT. Complete variable domain (other parts from reference TRBV7-9 and TRBJ2-2): DTGVSQNPRHKITKRGQNVTFRCDPISEHNRLYWYRQTLGQGPEFLTYFQNEAQLEKSRLLSDRFSAERPKGSFSTLEIQRTEQGDSAMYLCASSDRGSNTGELFFGEGSRLTVL.

The chain combines TRBV29-1 with TRBJ2-1, with a tentative D call TRBD2 (5 bases). Trimming shortened V by 0 bases and J by 4 bases, and 10 bases separated the two germline ends. The CDR3 is made up of 14 amino acids. CDR1 and CDR2 from the germline V gene are SQVTM and ANQGSEA. The CDR3 region is CSVEEPGSYNEQFF. In nucleotides, the CDR3 is TGCAGCGTTGAAGAACCGGGATCGTACAATGAGCAGTTCTTC.

CDR3 DNA sequence: TGTGCCAGCAGTTCCCGAGCGGGCCCCTCCTACGAGCAGTACTTC. Protein product: CASSSRAGPSYEQYF. The V gene is TRBV27, the J gene TRBJ2-7; D is perhaps TRBD2 (6 bases). V lost 4 bases and J lost 0, with 13 bases in between. CDR1 is MNHEY, CDR2 SMNVEV, per germline (reference sequence). This CDR3 has 15 residues.